This TCR beta chain came from a study of vaccination and CD4 T cells after COVID-19. Sequencing of cultured CD4+ T cell DNA used the Oncomine TCR Beta short-read assay. One entry per CDR3 protein results from TCRdb running MiXCR on the PCR reads. The sample lists about 26,000 distinct CDR3 sequences; around two fifths were seen once. The CDR3 is made up of 19 amino acids. V lost 2 bases, J lost 5 bases, and 20 bases stayed unmatched. Germline-derived CDR1 and CDR2 are ENHRY and SYGVKD. The time point is: late sampling 161 to 241 days after vaccination in three convalescent patients. Treatment denoted: roughly ten-day PBMC culture with coronavirus spike peptide pools or control peptides (ViraFEST assay). In the case of this clonotype: Its matching antigen is unknown.

The rearrangement links TRBV10-3 to TRBJ2-5, with 7 bases lining up with TRBD2. Sequenced here: CD4+ T cells from blood, cultured in vitro, sampled about 7 months after SARS-CoV-2 vaccination. This TCR was recovered from a human donor who had recovered from COVID-19. The CDR3 bases are TGTGCCATCAGTGAGGGGGGTAGCGGGTATGGCCGGAATCGGGAGACCCAGTACTTC. This encodes CAISEGGSGYGRNRETQYF.